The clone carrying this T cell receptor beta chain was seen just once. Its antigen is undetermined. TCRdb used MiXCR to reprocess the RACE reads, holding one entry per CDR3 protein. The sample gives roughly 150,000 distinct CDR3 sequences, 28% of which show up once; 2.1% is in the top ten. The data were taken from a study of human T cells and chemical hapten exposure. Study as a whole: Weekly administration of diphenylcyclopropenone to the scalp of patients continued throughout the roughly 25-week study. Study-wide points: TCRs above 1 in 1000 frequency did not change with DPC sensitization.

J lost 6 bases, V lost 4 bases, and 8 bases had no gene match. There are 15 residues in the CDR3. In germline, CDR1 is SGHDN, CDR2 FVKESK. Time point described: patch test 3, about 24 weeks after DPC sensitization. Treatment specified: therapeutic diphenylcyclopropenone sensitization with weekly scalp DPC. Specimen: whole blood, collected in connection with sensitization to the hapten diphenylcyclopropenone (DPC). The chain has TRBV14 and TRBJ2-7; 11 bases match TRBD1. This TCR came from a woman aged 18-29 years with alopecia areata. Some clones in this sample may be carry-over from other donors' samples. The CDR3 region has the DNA TGTGCCAGCAGCCCCCTGAGGACAGGGGGCGCCGAGCAGTACTTC. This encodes CASSPLRTGGAEQYF.